The next 26 T cell receptor beta chains were all read from a single sample in a study of CD4 T cell repertoires in COVID-19. Recombinant SARS-CoV-2 spike or nucleoprotein, presented by autologous monocytes, stimulated the CFSE-labeled cells. Some clones are missing from TCRdb's copy, which holds only in-frame ones; the method was immunoSEQ multiplex PCR. This sample carries about 550 clones, around a fifth of them seen once, and the ten largest clones take around 15%. Their target antigens are unknown. The sample in question was circulating follicular helper CD4+ T cells, cultured in vitro, obtained after recovery from COVID-19. These receptors originate from a human donor who had COVID-19.

This clone counts as medium-sized. The chain recombines TRBV11-1 with TRBJ2-1; 10 bases are shared with TRBD2. This CDR3 region has 16 residues. The V and J ends lost 1 base and 11 bases, in that order; junction bases with no gene match: 11. From germline, CDR1 is SGHAT and CDR2 FQDESV (reference sequence). CDR3 loop: CASSLEASSGGTQQFF. The CDR3 DNA reads TGTGCCAGCAGCTTAGAGGCGTCTAGCGGGGGCACCCAGCAGTTCTTC.

This clone is judged large. The chain carries TRBV3-1 (or the pseudogene TRBV3-2) and TRBJ2-7; D is ambiguous. The CDR3 spans 13 residues. V was pared by 1 base and J by 7 bases, with 11 bases between. Germline CDR1 and CDR2: LGHDT and YNNKEL (reference sequence). The CDR3 is CASSQVTPWEQYV. Written as DNA, the CDR3 is TGTGCCAGCAGCCAAGTCACCCCCTGGGAGCAGTACGTC.

J is TRBJ1-2 and V is TRBV12-3 or TRBV12-4, with D unclear. CDR3 size: 11 residues. V lost 4 bases and J lost 7, with 7 bases in between. This CDR3 reads CASSYAAGYTF. CDR3 nucleotide sequence: TGTGCCAGCAGTTATGCTGCTGGCTACACCTTC.

The gene calls are TRBV7-3 and TRBJ2-1; 11 bases map to TRBD2. V dropped 5 bases and J dropped 9; count of bases not matched to a gene: 9. CDR1 and CDR2 (germline): SGHTA, FQGTGA. The CDR3 is 15 residues long. The CDR3, as DNA: TGTGCCAGCAGCCTCCAAGGACTAGCGGGTAGTGAGCAGTTCTTC. Its translation: CASSLQGLAGSEQFF. Full variable domain (rest looked up from reference TRBV7-3 and TRBJ2-1): GAGVSQTPSNKVTEKGKYVELRCDPISGHTALYWYRQSLGQGPEFLIYFQGTGAADDSGLPNDRFFAVRPEGSVSTLKIQRTERGDSAVYLCASSLQGLAGSEQFFGPGTRLTVL.

The gene calls are TRBV30 and TRBJ1-1, with TRBD1 matching over 7 bases. CDR1 and CDR2 from the germline V gene are GTSNPN and SVGIG (reference sequence). With V trimmed by 6 bases and J by 0 bases, 1 base remained unmatched. The CDR3 runs to 12 residues. The DNA for the CDR3 is TGTGCCTGCGACAGGGTGAACACTGAAGCTTTCTTT. Amino acids: CACDRVNTEAFF.

The CDR3 reads CASSLPGLPGYTF. For the CDR3, the DNA is TGCGCCAGCAGCTTACCAGGACTCCCTGGCTACACCTTC. V usage is TRBV5-1 and J usage is TRBJ1-2; D unresolved. The CDR3 sequence is 13 residues long. V lost 2 bases and J lost 7, with 12 bases in between. CDR1 is SGHRS, CDR2 YFSETQ, per germline.

The chain joins TRBV7-9 to TRBJ2-7, with 8 nucleotides matching TRBD2. V lost 2 bases to trimming and J lost 4 bases; unmatched junction nucleotides: 1. The germline CDR1 and CDR2 sequences are SEHNR and FQNEAQ (reference sequence). There are 13 residues in the CDR3. Written as DNA, the CDR3 is TGTGCCAGCAGCTTATTAGCGGGATACGAGCAGTACTTC. This gives the protein CASSLLAGYEQYF.

By proportion, this clone is large (0.1 to 1%). This sequence joins TRBV25-1 and TRBJ1-3; D not resolved. V was clipped by 1 base and J by 8 bases, with 12 bases between them. Looked up from germline, CDR1 is MGHDK and CDR2 is SYGVNS. The CDR3 loop spans 14 amino acids. The CDR3 spells CASSEFGREDTIYF. CDR3 DNA: TGTGCCAGCAGTGAATTTGGGAGGGAAGACACCATATATTTT.

The J gene is TRBJ2-1, the V gene TRBV2, with D hard to call. This CDR3 contains 13 residues. Germline V CDR1 and CDR2: SNHLY, FYNNEI. Trimming cost V 7 bases and J 5 bases, with 12 bases left between them. The CDR3 loop reads CASTGSRDNEQFF. The CDR3 DNA sequence: TGTGCCAGCACCGGGTCCCGAGACAATGAGCAGTTCTTC.

In its sample, this clone is large. The chain links TRBV19 to TRBJ1-4; D possibly corresponds to TRBD1 (6 bases). The CDR3 is 15 residues long. V lost 0 bases and J 8 bases, leaving 13 bases between the germline ends. Germline V gene lookup returns CDR1 LNHDA and CDR2 SQIVND (reference sequence). CDR3 region: CASSIEVQGGEKLFF. The DNA of the CDR3 is TGTGCCAGTAGTATAGAGGTACAGGGAGGGGAAAAACTGTTTTTT.

This clone is judged medium-sized (0.01 to 0.1%). The chain combines TRBV12-5 with TRBJ1-1, with 10 bases aligning to TRBD1. CDR1 LGHNT and CDR2 FRNRAP come from the germline V gene. V was pared by 5 bases and J by 9 bases, with 3 bases of the junction left unmatched. This CDR3 contains 12 residues. The CDR3 here is CASGADRGKAFF. DNA for the CDR3: TGTGCTAGTGGTGCGGACAGGGGGAAAGCTTTCTTT.

This clone was counted only a few times. CDR3 bases: TGTGCCAGTAGTCTCCGTCAAGCGGGAATCGACAATGAGCAGTTCTTC. Protein sequence: CASSLRQAGIDNEQFF. This chain connects TRBV19 to TRBJ2-1, with TRBD2 matching over 7 bases. The junction had 12 bases not matched to a gene; V was cut back by 5 bases and J by 5 bases. This CDR3 comprises 16 residues. Germline-derived CDR1 and CDR2 are LNHDA and SQIVND (reference sequence).

Only a few counts were recorded for this clone. The rearrangement links TRBV18 to TRBJ2-3, with D perhaps being TRBD1 or TRBD2 (7 bases each). The germline V and J ends were trimmed by 2 bases and 4 bases, with 16 bases remaining between them. CDR1 and CDR2 from the germline V gene are KGHSH and LQKENI. This CDR3 spans 16 amino acids. The CDR3 DNA sequence: TGTGCCAGCTCACCATCCGCGGCAGGGGGGGCAGATACGCAGTATTTT. Amino acid sequence: CASSPSAAGGADTQYF.

This clone was seen more than once but under ten times. The rearrangement links TRBV4-2 to TRBJ2-7; 7 bases map to TRBD1. The V and J ends lost 1 base and 1 base, in that order; junction bases with no gene match: 4. The CDR3 length is 15 residues. Germline loops: CDR1 LGHNA, CDR2 YNFKEQ. This CDR3 is CASSQGPGQSYEQYF. The CDR3 DNA follows: TGTGCCAGCAGCCAAGGCCCGGGACAGTCCTACGAGCAGTACTTC.

Judged by abundance, this clone is large. V usage is TRBV2 and J usage is TRBJ2-1; D is perhaps TRBD2 (7 bases). Germline assignment: CDR1 SNHLY and CDR2 FYNNEI. This CDR3 is 17 amino acids long. Trimming removed 2 bases at V and 5 bases at J, with 19 bases between. The CDR3 coding sequence is TGTGCCAGCAGTGAACCCACAGGGAGGGGAGGGCACAATGAGCAGTTCTTC. Translation gives CASSEPTGRGGHNEQFF.

This clone has just a few counts. The chain couples TRBV18 to TRBJ2-7; 9 bases are a match to TRBD1. Germline V gene data show CDR1 as KGHSH and CDR2 as LQKENI. V shed 3 bases, J shed 2 bases, and the junction held 11 bases outside the gene matches. The CDR3 spans 17 residues. The CDR3 here is CASSPVTGGISTYEQYF. CDR3 bases: TGTGCCAGCTCACCCGTTACAGGGGGCATCTCCACCTACGAGCAGTACTTC.

This chain joins TRBV3-1 (or the pseudogene TRBV3-2) and TRBJ2-1; tentative D call: TRBD1 (6 bases). V was pared by 5 bases and J by 5 bases, with 19 bases between. The CDR3 has 16 amino acids. Germline lookup yields CDR1 LGHDT and CDR2 YNNKEL (reference sequence). The CDR3 DNA sequence: TGTGCCAGCAGCGACAGGTATTTCCATTCCGACAATGAGCAGTTCTTC. Protein: CASSDRYFHSDNEQFF.

By share, this clone ranks as medium-sized. This chain joins TRBV5-6 and TRBJ1-2; 7 bases line up with TRBD1. Germline trimming cut 0 bases from V and 3 bases from J; bases unmatched to any gene: 8. This CDR3 has 16 residues. Germline CDR1 SGHDT, CDR2 YYEEEE. CDR3 sequence (DNA): TGTGCCAGCAGCTTGGGGACAGGCGTCTCCCACTATGGCTACACCTTC. Its protein product is CASSLGTGVSHYGYTF.

The rearrangement uses TRBV3-1 (or the pseudogene TRBV3-2) and TRBJ2-2; the D is unclear. The V end lost 1 base, the J end lost 6 bases, and 9 bases lay between the germline ends. Germline V gives CDR1 LGHDT, CDR2 YNNKEL (reference sequence). The CDR3 runs 14 residues. CDR3 sequence reads: CASSQGHGAGELFF. For the CDR3, the DNA is TGTGCCAGCAGCCAAGGACATGGGGCCGGGGAGCTGTTTTTT.

This clone ranks as medium-sized. The genes are TRBV11-2 and TRBJ2-3; TRBD1 matches at 7 bases. The CDR3 is 15 amino acids. V trimming: 4 bases; J trimming: 4 bases; junction bases outside the gene matches: 8. CDR1 is SGHAT, CDR2 FQNNGV, per germline. This chain's CDR3 is CASSSTTGYADTQYF. The CDR3 bases are TGTGCCAGCAGCTCGACGACAGGGTATGCAGATACGCAGTATTTT.

This clone has a handful of counts. This chain connects TRBV7-8 to TRBJ2-7; D may be TRBD1 or TRBD2 (5 bases each). The CDR3 totals 13 residues. V lost 1 base, J lost 4 bases, and 8 bases lay in between. Germline CDR1 reads SGHVS; CDR2 reads FQNEAQ. DNA for the CDR3: TGTGCCAGCAGCTTAGGGGACGGGTACGAGCAGTACGTC. It specifies CASSLGDGYEQYV.

This clone ranks as large. This chain uses TRBV29-1 with TRBJ2-1, with D perhaps matching TRBD1 (5 bases). The length of the CDR3 is 14 residues. From germline, CDR1 is SQVTM and CDR2 ANQGSEA. Trimming removed 0 bases at V and 6 bases at J, with 12 bases between. The CDR3, as DNA: TGCAGCGTTGAAGATCTGGGGCAACGCAATGAGCAGTTCTTC. It is translated as CSVEDLGQRNEQFF.

The chain employs TRBV27 and TRBJ1-1; 8 nucleotides line up with TRBD1. The ends lost 7 bases at V and 9 bases at J; junction bases unmatched: 19. CDR1 is MNHEY, CDR2 SMNVEV, per germline (reference sequence). CDR3 length equals 16 residues. In DNA form, the CDR3 reads TGTGCCAGCAACGCCAGCCCGGGACAGGAAATCATCAAAGCTTTCTTT. It encodes CASNASPGQEIIKAFF.

This clone was recorded once. J is TRBJ1-1 and V is TRBV11-3, with D unclear. Germline lookup yields CDR1 SGHNT and CDR2 YENEEA. The CDR3 loop spans 12 amino acids. V dropped 0 bases and J dropped 1 base, with 0 bases sitting between them. This chain's CDR3 is CASSLENTEAFF. The CDR3, as DNA: TGTGCCAGCAGCTTAGAGAACACTGAAGCTTTCTTT.

This clone is labeled as large. The CDR3 sequence is CASSPRYYRGPSHKSPTDTQYF. The CDR3 DNA sequence: TGTGCCAGCAGTCCACGTTATTACAGGGGCCCTTCCCATAAATCTCCCACAGATACGCAGTATTTT. The gene calls are TRBV6-6 and TRBJ2-3; 7 positions agree with TRBD1. J lost 2 bases, V lost 5 bases, and 28 bases had no gene match. Per germline, CDR1 MNHNY and CDR2 SVGAGI (reference sequence). This CDR3 is 22 amino acids long.

This clone is classed as large. This sequence joins TRBV6-6 and TRBJ1-5; D is unclear. Germline values: CDR1 MNHNY, CDR2 SVGAGI (reference sequence). This CDR3 comprises 16 residues. V was trimmed by 5 bases and J by 2 bases, leaving 16 bases between them. The CDR3 spells CASSPLGKAGNQPQHF. CDR3 DNA: TGTGCCAGCAGTCCCCTAGGCAAGGCTGGCAATCAGCCCCAGCATTTT.